This T cell receptor (beta chain) was captured in a study of blood T cell repertoires in COVID-19. Study-wide context: Sample material is recorded as cDNA or gDNA derived from T cells, B-cell-depleted T cells, or PBMCs.

The assay was immunoSEQ multiplex PCR, and TCRdb's table has in-frame clones only and misses some. Of about 180,000 clones in the sample, roughly 82% were seen once. This CDR3 contains 16 residues. Trimming removed 1 base from V and 2 bases from J, with 12 bases in between. CDR1 and CDR2 (germline): KGHSY, FQNENV. This rearrangement joins TRBV16 to TRBJ2-1, with D possibly being TRBD2 (5 bases). Sequenced input: peripheral blood. This clonotype was obtained from a woman aged 70-85 years with acute or convalescent COVID-19. CDR3 in amino acids: CASSQFGERPYNEQFF. The CDR3 nucleotides are TGTGCCAGCAGCCAATTCGGGGAGCGTCCCTACAATGAGCAGTTCTTC.